What follows are 32 T cell receptor beta chains derived from one specimen sequenced in a study of cytomegalovirus exposure and HLA in healthy donors. Profiling relied on immunoSEQ multiplex PCR, and the TCRdb table lists in-frame clones only, not all of them. This table has around 300,000 clones, 80% to 90% appearing once. The specimen sequenced was PBMCs. The receptors stem from a woman aged 18-29 years in good health and CMV-seronegative.

The chain carries TRBV2 and TRBJ1-5; D uncertain. V lost 3 bases and J lost 3, with 12 bases in between. Germline V gene lookup returns CDR1 SNHLY and CDR2 FYNNEI. CDR3 length equals 15 residues. DNA of the CDR3: TGTGCCAGCAGTGATAGCGGCCGGCCCAATCAGCCCCAGCATTTT. Its translation is CASSDSGRPNQPQHF.

The rearrangement uses TRBV25-1 and TRBJ1-2, with 9 bases identical to TRBD1. CDR1 is MGHDK, CDR2 SYGVNS, per germline. The V gene end was trimmed by 0 bases and the J gene end by 6 bases; junction bases not matched to a gene: 8. The CDR3 extends over 16 amino acids. The CDR3 region is CASSEYATGGLNGYTF. CDR3 sequence (DNA): TGTGCCAGCAGTGAATACGCGACAGGGGGTCTCAATGGCTACACCTTC.

The V gene is TRBV9, the J gene TRBJ2-5, with D maybe TRBD2 (5 bases). Germline V gene sequence: CDR1 SGDLS, CDR2 YYNGEE. V shed 2 bases and J shed 6 bases, with 14 bases lying between them. The CDR3 runs 14 residues. DNA of the CDR3: TGTGCCAGCAGCGTGGGAGTCGGGTTGAAGACCCAGTACTTC. Translation: CASSVGVGLKTQYF.

This clone was detected once. The chain couples TRBV27 to TRBJ2-5; 8 nucleotides line up with TRBD2. The germline gives CDR1 MNHEY, CDR2 SMNVEV (reference sequence). V lost 5 bases, J lost 2 bases, and 7 bases stayed unmatched. The CDR3 spans 15 residues. In nucleotides, the CDR3 is TGTGCCAGCAGTCCGGACGGGAGGGGTCAAGAGACCCAGTACTTC. Protein product: CASSPDGRGQETQYF.

This chain links TRBV2 with TRBJ1-1; no reliable D call. Trimming took off 6 bases at V and 0 bases at J, with 8 bases between the two ends. Germline V gene sequence: CDR1 SNHLY, CDR2 FYNNEI. The CDR3 is 13 residues long. CDR3 nucleotide sequence: TGTGCCAGCAGCCGAGAAATGAACACTGAAGCTTTCTTT. Protein: CASSREMNTEAFF. Complete variable domain (other parts from reference TRBV2 and TRBJ1-1): EPEVTQTPSHQVTQMGQEVILRCVPISNHLYFYWYRQILGQKVEFLVSFYNNEISEKSEIFDDQFSVERPDGSNFTLKIRSTKLEDSAMYFCASSREMNTEAFFGQGTRLTVV.

This clone was observed at least ten times. The chain employs TRBV6-4 and TRBJ2-3; 12 bases fit TRBD2. The germline V gene encodes CDR1 MRHNA and CDR2 SNTAGT. The J segment lost 4 bases and the V segment lost 3 bases, leaving 5 bases of the junction unmatched. The CDR3 is 16 amino acids. The DNA of the CDR3 is TGTGCCAGCAGTGAAGTACTAGCGGGAGGTGCAGATACGCAGTATTTT. Its translation is CASSEVLAGGADTQYF.

The chain joins TRBV6-5 to TRBJ1-6, with D unclear. Between the trimmed V and J ends, which lost 4 bases and 16 bases, there was a span of 26 bases. The germline CDR1 and CDR2 sequences are MNHEY and SVGAGI. CDR3 length equals 16 residues. CDR3 residues: CASSFSFEYRNLELHF. CDR3 DNA sequence: TGTGCCAGCAGTTTCTCCTTTGAATACCGTAATTTAGAGCTCCACTTT.

V usage is TRBV5-4 and J usage is TRBJ2-3; 8 nucleotides agree with TRBD1. CDR1 SGHNT and CDR2 YYREEE come from the germline V gene (reference sequence). The CDR3 spans 19 residues. J was trimmed by 3 bases and V by 0 bases; bases with no gene match: 15. The chain's CDR3 is CASSLGGAVWTGITDTQYF. DNA of the CDR3: TGTGCCAGCAGCTTGGGGGGGGCTGTTTGGACAGGGATTACAGATACGCAGTATTTT.

This chain connects TRBV10-3 to TRBJ2-3; TRBD2 agrees at 11 bases. The CDR3 totals 16 residues. CDR1 is ENHRY and CDR2 is SYGVKD in the germline V gene. Trimming removed 3 bases from V and 2 bases from J; junction bases left unmatched: 4. CDR3 DNA: TGTGCCATCAGTGATCAACTAGCGGGAGTCACAGATACGCAGTATTTT. Translation: CAISDQLAGVTDTQYF.

The chain has TRBV29-1 and TRBJ2-2, with a weak D call TRBD1 (6 bases). CDR3 length: 15 residues. Deletions cut 3 bases from V and 1 base from J, with 12 bases between. Per the germline V gene, CDR1 is SQVTM and CDR2 is ANQGSEA. The CDR3 protein is CSVEGAGMNTGELFF. Written as DNA, the CDR3 is TGCAGCGTTGAGGGGGCAGGGATGAACACCGGGGAGCTGTTTTTT.

A remark on this clone: This specimen includes other DNA sequences encoding the same CDR3. The genes are TRBV30 and TRBJ2-7; TRBD1 matches at 7 bases. This CDR3 is 12 amino acids long. Germline V gives CDR1 GTSNPN, CDR2 SVGIG (reference sequence). V shed 4 bases, J shed 0 bases, and the junction held 0 bases outside the gene matches. The CDR3: CAWTGGSYEQYF. CDR3 sequence (DNA): TGTGCCTGGACAGGGGGCTCCTACGAGCAGTACTTC. The whole variable domain, remainder taken from reference TRBV30 and TRBJ2-7, is SQTIHQWPATLVQPVGSPLSLECTVEGTSNPNLYWYRQAAGRGLQLLFYSVGIGQISSEVPQNLSASRPQDRQFILSSKKLLLSDSGFYLCAWTGGSYEQYFGPGTRLTVT.

DNA for the CDR3: TGCGCCAGCAGCCACCCGGACAGGGGATTCGGCGAGCAGTACTTC. This gives the protein CASSHPDRGFGEQYF. The chain carries TRBV5-1 and TRBJ2-7, with 9 bases aligning to TRBD1. CDR1 and CDR2 (germline): SGHRS, YFSETQ. CDR3 size: 15 residues. Trimming took 4 bases from V and 6 from J; bases not matched to a gene: 11.

The V and J genes are TRBV11-3 and TRBJ1-2; D possibly corresponds to TRBD1 (5 bases). The CDR3 runs to 15 residues. The V end was cut by 4 bases, the J end by 8 bases, with 20 bases between. Germline loops: CDR1 SGHNT, CDR2 YENEEA. This CDR3 reads CASSSLLAGTRGYTF. In DNA form, the CDR3 reads TGTGCCAGCAGCTCCCTCCTCGCGGGGACGCGGGGCTACACCTTC.

The chain carries TRBV28 and TRBJ1-2; 10 positions match TRBD1. V lost 6 bases to trimming and J lost 4 bases; unmatched junction nucleotides: 5. CDR1 MDHEN and CDR2 SYDVKM come from the germline V gene. The CDR3 extends over 14 amino acids. The CDR3 nucleotides read TGTGCCAGCAGCCAGGGACAGGGGACCTATGGCTACACCTTC. It yields the protein CASSQGQGTYGYTF.

The chain is built from TRBV4-3 and TRBJ1-5; tentative D call: TRBD1 (5 bases). Trimming took 0 bases from V and 5 from J, leaving 11 bases between them. This CDR3 region has 15 residues. Germline loops: CDR1 LGHNA, CDR2 YSLEER. The CDR3 region has the DNA TGCGCCAGCAGCCAAGATTCGCGGGGCTATCAGCCCCAGCATTTT. It encodes CASSQDSRGYQPQHF.

V is TRBV5-4 and J is TRBJ1-6; 10 bases are shared with TRBD1. Germline V gene lookup returns CDR1 SGHNT and CDR2 YYREEE (reference sequence). V was pared by 4 bases and J by 6 bases, with 4 bases of the junction left unmatched. This CDR3 has 15 amino acids. CDR3 nucleotides: TGTGCCAGCAGCATCCGGGACAGGGGTAATTCACCCCTCCACTTT. It yields the protein CASSIRDRGNSPLHF.

The DNA for the CDR3 is TGTGCCAGCAGCTTAGTGTCGCAGGGAAAAGAGCAGTACTTC. Its translation is CASSLVSQGKEQYF. The chain combines TRBV7-6 with TRBJ2-7; tentative D call: TRBD1 (5 bases). This CDR3 comprises 14 residues. Trimming stripped 1 base from V and 7 bases from J, with 14 bases between. Germline V CDR1 and CDR2: SGHVS, FNYEAQ.

DNA for the CDR3: TGCGCCAGCAGTGAGCCGGGACAGGGCCAAGAGACCCAGTACTTC. This translates into CASSEPGQGQETQYF. The chain combines TRBV10-1 with TRBJ2-5; 9 nucleotides match TRBD1. The CDR3 is made up of 15 amino acids. The V gene end was trimmed by 2 bases and the J gene end by 1 base; junction bases not matched to a gene: 2. Germline V gives CDR1 WNHNN, CDR2 SYGVQD (reference sequence).

The rearrangement uses TRBV27 and TRBJ2-3; 12 nucleotides match TRBD1. There are 17 residues in the CDR3. The V gene's germline CDR1 is MNHEY and CDR2 SMNVEV (reference sequence). V was pared by 1 base and J by 2 bases, with 4 bases of the junction left unmatched. The CDR3 DNA sequence: TGTGCCAGCAGTTTATTGGGACAGGGGGCGGTCACAGATACGCAGTATTTT. Protein product: CASSLLGQGAVTDTQYF.

The chain carries TRBV27 and TRBJ2-3; 7 bases map to TRBD2. Germline V CDR1 and CDR2: MNHEY, SMNVEV (reference sequence). J gave up 6 bases and V 4 bases, and 7 bases lay outside the gene matches. The CDR3 length is 14 residues. CDR3 nucleotide sequence: TGTGCCAGCAGTTGGGGAGGGGAGCGGGATACGCAGTATTTT. It specifies CASSWGGERDTQYF.

The chain links TRBV11-3 to TRBJ1-1; 8 bases agree with TRBD1. Germline lookup yields CDR1 SGHNT and CDR2 YENEEA. V lost 5 bases, J lost 10 bases, and 15 bases stayed unmatched. CDR3 length: 15 residues. The CDR3, as DNA: TGTGCCAGCAGCCCCGGACAGGGAAGGTTTAGGGGAGCTTTCTTT. Amino acids: CASSPGQGRFRGAFF.

The chain is built from TRBV14 and TRBJ2-5, with 14 bases that match TRBD2. V lost 0 bases, J lost 5 bases, and 2 bases stayed unmatched. The CDR3 contains 16 residues. Germline V gives CDR1 SGHDN, CDR2 FVKESK. The CDR3 protein is CASSQDGLAGGETQYF. The CDR3 DNA follows: TGTGCCAGCAGCCAAGATGGACTAGCGGGGGGTGAGACCCAGTACTTC.

Of note for this clone: Other DNA sequences in the sample encode the same CDR3. This chain uses TRBV7-2 with TRBJ2-3, with 12 bases lining up with TRBD2. The CDR3 has 17 amino acids. Germline CDR1 reads SGHTA; CDR2 reads FQGNSA. Trimming cost V 5 bases and J 1 base; bases outside gene matches: 7. In nucleotides, the CDR3 is TGTGCCAGCAGCCGTAGACTAGCGGGGGACCGCACAGATACGCAGTATTTT. Encoded protein: CASSRRLAGDRTDTQYF.

The chain couples TRBV29-1 to TRBJ2-7, with 8 bases that match TRBD1. The length of the CDR3 is 15 residues. Germline V CDR1 and CDR2: SQVTM, ANQGSEA. The ends lost 1 base at V and 5 bases at J; junction bases unmatched: 10. CDR3 in amino acids: CSVEVGTGGFHEQYF. CDR3 sequence (DNA): TGCAGCGTTGAAGTAGGGACAGGTGGTTTCCACGAGCAGTACTTC.

The V call is TRBV29-1, the J call TRBJ2-1, with 10 bases matching TRBD2. V was pared by 3 bases and J by 10 bases, with 6 bases of the junction left unmatched. This CDR3 region has 13 residues. Per germline, CDR1 SQVTM and CDR2 ANQGSEA. The CDR3 DNA reads TGCAGCGTTGACAGCGGGAGGGCCGTCGAGCAGTTCTTC. Translation: CSVDSGRAVEQFF.

J is TRBJ2-7 and V is TRBV4-1, with 7 bases that match TRBD1. Germline values: CDR1 MGHRA, CDR2 YSYEKL. CDR3 length: 17 amino acids. V dropped 2 bases and J dropped 2; count of bases not matched to a gene: 12. For the CDR3, the DNA is TGCGCCAGCAGCCAAAAACCGGGGACAGTAGTTCCCTACGAGCAGTACTTC. The encoded protein is CASSQKPGTVVPYEQYF.

A single count supports this clone. This chain connects TRBV6-5 to TRBJ2-1, with no clear D. The CDR3 length is 14 residues. V gave up 0 bases and J gave up 4 bases, with 7 bases separating them. Per germline, CDR1 MNHEY and CDR2 SVGAGI. CDR3: CASSYSSPYNEQFF. DNA for the CDR3: TGTGCCAGCAGTTACTCGTCCCCATACAATGAGCAGTTCTTC.

The J gene is TRBJ2-7, the V gene TRBV29-1; 10 bases match TRBD1. Germline loops: CDR1 SQVTM, CDR2 ANQGSEA. The CDR3 spans 14 residues. V was pared by 7 bases and J by 0 bases, with 6 bases of the junction left unmatched. The CDR3 DNA reads TGCAGCGCTTCGGGACAGGGGAGCTCCTACGAGCAGTACTTC. It encodes CSASGQGSSYEQYF.

This chain connects TRBV25-1 to TRBJ1-6; no reliable D call. V lost 3 bases and J 9 bases, leaving 12 bases between the germline ends. CDR3 length: 14 amino acids. CDR1 MGHDK and CDR2 SYGVNS come from the germline V gene. The CDR3 protein is CASSDLFSASPLHF. CDR3 in DNA: TGTGCCAGCAGTGATTTATTCAGTGCTTCACCCCTCCACTTT. The full variable domain, with the rest looked up from reference TRBV25-1 and TRBJ1-6, is EADIYQTPRYLVIGTGKKITLECSQTMGHDKMYWYQQDPGMELHLIHYSYGVNSTEKGDLSSESTVSRIRTEHFPLTLESARPSHTSQYLCASSDLFSASPLHFGNGTRLTVT.

This chain joins TRBV5-1 and TRBJ2-1, with 10 bases matching TRBD1. V dropped 6 bases and J dropped 7; count of bases not matched to a gene: 7. The CDR3 spans 14 residues. Germline assignment: CDR1 SGHRS and CDR2 YFSETQ. The CDR3 DNA reads as TGCGCCAGCACCGGGACAGGGGCGGCAAATGAGCAGTTCTTC. Its translation is CASTGTGAANEQFF.

The V call is TRBV5-4, the J call TRBJ1-2, with unresolved D. Trimming took off 0 bases at V and 2 bases at J, with 11 bases between the two ends. The germline V gene encodes CDR1 SGHNT and CDR2 YYREEE (reference sequence). The CDR3 consists of 15 residues. The CDR3 region has the DNA TGTGCCAGCAGCTTGGTAGTTGGTGCCAACTATGGCTACACCTTC. Translation gives CASSLVVGANYGYTF.

This clone showed up just once. The chain combines TRBV27 with TRBJ2-3; 12 positions match TRBD2. The V gene end was trimmed by 3 bases and the J gene end by 6 bases; junction bases not matched to a gene: 4. CDR3 length: 15 amino acids. The germline V gene encodes CDR1 MNHEY and CDR2 SMNVEV (reference sequence). In DNA, the CDR3 is TGTGCCAGCAGTTTTCTAGCGGGAGGGTCGGATACGCAGTATTTT. This encodes CASSFLAGGSDTQYF.